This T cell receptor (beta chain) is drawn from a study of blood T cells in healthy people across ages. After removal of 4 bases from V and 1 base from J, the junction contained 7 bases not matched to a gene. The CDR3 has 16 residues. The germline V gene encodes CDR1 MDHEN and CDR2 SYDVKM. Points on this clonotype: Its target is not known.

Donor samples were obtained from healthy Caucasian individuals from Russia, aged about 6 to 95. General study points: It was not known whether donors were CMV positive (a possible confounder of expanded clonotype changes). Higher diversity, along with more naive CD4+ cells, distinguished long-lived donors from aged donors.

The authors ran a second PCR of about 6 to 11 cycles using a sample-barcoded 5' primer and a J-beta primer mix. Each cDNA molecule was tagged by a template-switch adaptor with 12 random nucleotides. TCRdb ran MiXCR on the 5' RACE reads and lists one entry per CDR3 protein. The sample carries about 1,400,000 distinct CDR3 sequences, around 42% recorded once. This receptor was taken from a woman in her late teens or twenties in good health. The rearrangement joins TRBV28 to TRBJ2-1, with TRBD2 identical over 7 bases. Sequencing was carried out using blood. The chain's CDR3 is CASSSGSSGSYNEQFF. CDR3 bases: TGTGCCAGCAGTTCTGGCTCTAGCGGATCCTACAATGAGCAGTTCTTC.